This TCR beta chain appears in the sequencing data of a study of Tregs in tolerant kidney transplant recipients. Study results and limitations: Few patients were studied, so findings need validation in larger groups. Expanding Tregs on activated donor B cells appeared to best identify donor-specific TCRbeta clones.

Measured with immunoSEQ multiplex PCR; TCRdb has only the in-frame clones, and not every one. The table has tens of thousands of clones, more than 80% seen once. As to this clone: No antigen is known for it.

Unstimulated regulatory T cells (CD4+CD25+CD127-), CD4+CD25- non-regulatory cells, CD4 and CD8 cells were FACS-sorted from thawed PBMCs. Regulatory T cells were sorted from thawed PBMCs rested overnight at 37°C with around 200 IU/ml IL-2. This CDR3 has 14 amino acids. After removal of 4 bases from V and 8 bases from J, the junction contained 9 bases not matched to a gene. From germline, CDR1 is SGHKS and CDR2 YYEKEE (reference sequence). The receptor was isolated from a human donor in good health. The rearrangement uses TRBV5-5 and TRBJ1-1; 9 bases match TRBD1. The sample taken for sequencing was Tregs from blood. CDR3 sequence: CASSTGTGYREAFF. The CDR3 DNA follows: TGTGCCAGCAGCACCGGGACAGGGTATAGGGAAGCTTTCTTT.